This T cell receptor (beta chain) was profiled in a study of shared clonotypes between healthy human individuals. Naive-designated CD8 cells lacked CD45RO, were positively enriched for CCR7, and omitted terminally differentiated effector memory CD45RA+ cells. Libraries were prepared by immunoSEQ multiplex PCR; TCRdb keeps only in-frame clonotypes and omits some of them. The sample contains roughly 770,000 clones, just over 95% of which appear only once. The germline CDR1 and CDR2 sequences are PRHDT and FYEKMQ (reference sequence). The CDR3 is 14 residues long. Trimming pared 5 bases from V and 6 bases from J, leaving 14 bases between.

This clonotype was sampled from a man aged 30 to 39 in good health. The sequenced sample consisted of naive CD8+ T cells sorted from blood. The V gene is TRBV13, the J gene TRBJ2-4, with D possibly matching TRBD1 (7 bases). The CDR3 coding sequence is TGTGCCAGCAGCCCAGGGGGGTATGGAAACATTCAGTACTTC. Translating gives CASSPGGYGNIQYF.